This T cell receptor (beta chain) derives from a study of PD-1 blockade in mismatch repair-deficient tumors. Assay: immunoSEQ multiplex PCR; the TCRdb copy retains only in-frame clones and omits some. The sample holds fewer than 20,000 clones, about 80% seen once. The CDR3 sequence is 15 residues long. The V gene lost 0 bases and the J gene lost 7 bases, with 13 bases spanning the gap. The germline gives CDR1 SGHTA, CDR2 FQGNSA. This clone has only one observation. The J gene is TRBJ1-5, the V gene TRBV7-2; no clear D. This clonotype originated in an adult with mismatch repair-deficient cancer. Sequencing was performed on PBMCs, taken 4 weeks after starting pembrolizumab. This CDR3 reads CASSLARGVAQPQHF. The DNA for the CDR3 is TGTGCCAGCAGCTTAGCGCGGGGTGTTGCGCAGCCCCAGCATTTT.